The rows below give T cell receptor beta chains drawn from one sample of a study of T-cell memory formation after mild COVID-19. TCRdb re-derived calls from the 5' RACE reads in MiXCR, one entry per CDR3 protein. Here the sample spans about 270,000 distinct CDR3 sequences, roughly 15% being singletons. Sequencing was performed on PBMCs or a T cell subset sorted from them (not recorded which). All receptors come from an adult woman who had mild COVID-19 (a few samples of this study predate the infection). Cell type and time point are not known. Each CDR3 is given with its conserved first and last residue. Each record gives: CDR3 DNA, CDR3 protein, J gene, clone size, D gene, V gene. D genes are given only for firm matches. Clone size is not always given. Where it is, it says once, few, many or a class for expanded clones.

TGTGCCAGCAGCCCTCCGGCCAGCACAGATACGCAGTATTTT,CASSPPASTDTQYF,TRBJ2-3,-,-,TRBV7-2
TGTGCCAGCTCATCCCAGGGAGCGGGATACACTGAAGCTTTCTTT,CASSSQGAGYTEAFF,TRBJ1-1,few,-,TRBV18
TGTGCCAGCAGTTTGGGGTCTGAGACCCAGTACTTC,CASSLGSETQYF,TRBJ2-5,few,-,TRBV12-3/TRBV12-4
TGTGCCAGCAGCTCTGGACTAGCGGGGGGTCAGGATACGCAGTATTTT,CASSSGLAGGQDTQYF,TRBJ2-3,many,TRBD2,TRBV11-2
TGTGCCAGCAGCGGTGACCCGGGCTATGGCTACACCTTC,CASSGDPGYGYTF,TRBJ1-2,-,-,TRBV9
TGTGCCAGCAGCTCCCGACTAGCGGTCTCCTACAATGAGCAGTTCTTC,CASSSRLAVSYNEQFF,TRBJ2-1,-,TRBD2,TRBV11-3
TGCGCCAGCAGCCAAGACCCCCTCGTGGGGGGCTACACCTTC,CASSQDPLVGGYTF,TRBJ1-2,few,-,TRBV5-1
TGTGCCAGCAGTTACTCGAAGAAGCCTTCCTACGAGCAGTACTTC,CASSYSKKPSYEQYF,TRBJ2-7,few,-,TRBV6-2/TRBV6-3
TGTGCCACCGGGACACCCGTGATGTGGGGCTACACCTTC,CATGTPVMWGYTF,TRBJ1-2,few,-,TRBV6-1
TGTGCCAGCAGCCAAGTCATTAGGGGGCCGAAAAGTTATGGCTACACCTTC,CASSQVIRGPKSYGYTF,TRBJ1-2,few,TRBD1,TRBV3-1
TGTGCCAGCAGCTTTCCCCCGGGGCCCCACTACGAGCAGTACTTC,CASSFPPGPHYEQYF,TRBJ2-7,few,-,TRBV7-9
TGTGCCAGCAGCCCAGGCCCCCGGAATTTTGGTGGCTACACCTTC,CASSPGPRNFGGYTF,TRBJ1-2,many,-,TRBV7-8
TGTGCCAGCAGTTCATCTAGCGGGACCTCCTACGAGCAGTACTTC,CASSSSSGTSYEQYF,TRBJ2-7,few,TRBD2,TRBV7-2
TGCGCCAGCAGCCGGGGTACTAGCGGGAGGACCGAGGCCTACAATGAGCAGTTCTTC,CASSRGTSGRTEAYNEQFF,TRBJ2-1,-,TRBD2,TRBV5-1
TGCGCCAGCAGACCCCCCGGGACAGGGGGCGTTTTTGAAGCTTTCTTT,CASRPPGTGGVFEAFF,TRBJ1-1,few,TRBD1,TRBV5-1
TGTGCCTGGAGTCCTCAGGGGCCAACCGGCTACACCTTC,CAWSPQGPTGYTF,TRBJ1-2,-,-,TRBV30
TGTGCCAGCAGTTTCGCGGGCTCAGATACGCAGTATTTT,CASSFAGSDTQYF,TRBJ2-3,-,-,TRBV12-3/TRBV12-4
TGTGCCAGCAGACTCCGAGGGGGGACTGGAAACACCATATATTTT,CASRLRGGTGNTIYF,TRBJ1-3,many,-,TRBV12-3/TRBV12-4
TGCGCCAGCAGCCAATTGGGCGGCGGGGCCGGGTCTAATGAAAAACTGTTTTTT,CASSQLGGGAGSNEKLFF,TRBJ1-4,-,-,TRBV4-1
TGCGCCAGCAGCTTGGAAGGAGTTGGCCAGCCCCAGCATTTT,CASSLEGVGQPQHF,TRBJ1-5,-,-,TRBV5-1
TGTGCCAGCAGCATTGGACTAGCGGGAGAAAGGGAGCAGTACTTC,CASSIGLAGEREQYF,TRBJ2-7,few,TRBD2,TRBV5-4
TGTGCCAGCAGCCCTAACTTGATAACTAACACTGAAGCTTTCTTT,CASSPNLITNTEAFF,TRBJ1-1,few,-,TRBV3-1
TGCAGTGCTTCTCGCCGTCTGAGACGGGATACGCAGTATTTT,CSASRRLRRDTQYF,TRBJ2-3,many,-,TRBV20-1
TGTGCCAGCAGCTCCGTTAGCGGGAGGGCCTACAATGAGCAGTTCTTC,CASSSVSGRAYNEQFF,TRBJ2-1,-,TRBD2,TRBV11-2
TGTGCCAGCAGCCCTAGGGGCCTAGTCACAGATACGCAGTATTTT,CASSPRGLVTDTQYF,TRBJ2-3,-,-,TRBV4-2
TGTGCCAGCAGCCGTGGACAGGGGGCCATTGAAGCTTTCTTT,CASSRGQGAIEAFF,TRBJ1-1,once,TRBD1,TRBV6-5
TGCGCCAGCAGCCAAGATAGACAGGTCAATGAAAAACTGTTTTTT,CASSQDRQVNEKLFF,TRBJ1-4,few,-,TRBV4-3
TGTGCCAGCAGCTTGGATATGACCGCCGCCCAGCCCCAGCATTTT,CASSLDMTAAQPQHF,TRBJ1-5,-,-,TRBV5-4
TGTGCCAGCAGTTACGGAGGGACTGACAATGAGCAGTTCTTC,CASSYGGTDNEQFF,TRBJ2-1,few,-,TRBV6-2/TRBV6-3
TGTGCCACCAGTGATTTGACCGCAACCGGGGAGCTGTTTTTT,CATSDLTATGELFF,TRBJ2-2,few,-,TRBV24-1
TGCAGTGCGGAAGGACTAGCGGGAGTCAGGCCCTCCTACAATGAGCAGTTCTTC,CSAEGLAGVRPSYNEQFF,TRBJ2-1,-,TRBD2,TRBV20-1
TGTGCCAGCAAGTCCCCAGGGTTTGGGGCCAACGTCCTGACTTTC,CASKSPGFGANVLTF,TRBJ2-6,-,-,TRBV27
TGTGCCAGCAGCTTCGCAGGGGGGCAAGAGACCCAGTACTTC,CASSFAGGQETQYF,TRBJ2-5,-,-,TRBV7-2
TGTGCCAGCAGTTTCTTAAGGACAGGGTTAGCCAACGAGCAGTTCTTC,CASSFLRTGLANEQFF,TRBJ2-1,few,TRBD1,TRBV27
TGCGCCAGCAGCTTGGAGCTGGCATGGTTCTTC,CASSLELAWFF,TRBJ2-1,few,-,TRBV5-1
TGTGCCAGCAGCTTCTCGGGCAGCTACAATGAGCAGTTCTTC,CASSFSGSYNEQFF,TRBJ2-1,few,-,TRBV11-3
TGTGCCAGCTCACCGCCTAGCGGGGGGTACACGCAGTATTTT,CASSPPSGGYTQYF,TRBJ2-3,-,TRBD2,TRBV18
TGTGCCAGCAGATCCAGGGGGAGCTCCTACAATGAGCAGTTCTTC,CASRSRGSSYNEQFF,TRBJ2-1,few,TRBD1,TRBV5-6
TGTGCCAGCAGTTACTCTGGGACAGTTCAAGAGACCCAGTACTTC,CASSYSGTVQETQYF,TRBJ2-5,few,TRBD1,TRBV6-5
TGTGCCAGCAGGCACTCTAGCGGGCTAGACACCGGGGAGCTGTTTTTT,CASRHSSGLDTGELFF,TRBJ2-2,few,TRBD2,TRBV28
TGTGCCAGCAGCATGCTCGGTCTAGCGGCTTACGAGCAGTACTTC,CASSMLGLAAYEQYF,TRBJ2-7,-,TRBD2,TRBV5-6
TGTGCCACCAGTGGCGGGGGAACTGGGGCCAACGTCCTGACTTTC,CATSGGGTGANVLTF,TRBJ2-6,-,TRBD2,TRBV24-1
TGTGCCAGCAGCCTGAACAGGGCTCAAGAGACCCAGTACTTC,CASSLNRAQETQYF,TRBJ2-5,few,-,TRBV14
TGTGCCAGCGCGGGGAACTATGGCTACACCTTC,CASAGNYGYTF,TRBJ1-2,many,-,TRBV12-3/TRBV12-4
TGTGCCAGCAGCCAAGTAAATCCAGGGACTGGAAACACCATATATTTT,CASSQVNPGTGNTIYF,TRBJ1-3,-,-,TRBV14
TGCGCCAGCAGCGAACGGGAGACCCAGTACTTC,CASSERETQYF,TRBJ2-5,many,-,TRBV5-1
TGCAGTGCTAGACCGACCGGGACAGGGGATGAAAAACTGTTTTTT,CSARPTGTGDEKLFF,TRBJ1-4,few,TRBD1,TRBV20-1
TGTGCCAGCAGCTCTCTCGGGGAGACTTCCTCTGGGGCCAACGTCCTGACTTTC,CASSSLGETSSGANVLTF,TRBJ2-6,-,-,TRBV3-1
TGTGCCAGCAGCCAAGGTGGCGGGAGGCTTGCGTTCTTC,CASSQGGGRLAFF,TRBJ2-1,-,TRBD2,TRBV3-1
TGTGCCAGCACCTTGAACACTGAAGCTTTCTTT,CASTLNTEAFF,TRBJ1-1,few,-,TRBV12-3/TRBV12-4
TGTGCCAGCAGCTTGGGGGCTCCCCGGAGCTCCTACGAGCAGTACTTC,CASSLGAPRSSYEQYF,TRBJ2-7,-,-,TRBV5-4
TGTGCCAGCAGTCAGGGACAGCTACAAGAGACCCAGTACTTC,CASSQGQLQETQYF,TRBJ2-5,many,TRBD1,TRBV12-3/TRBV12-4
TGTGCCAGCTCACCTCGGGAGAATGGGGTCAATGAGCAGTTCTTC,CASSPRENGVNEQFF,TRBJ2-1,-,-,TRBV18
TGTGCCAGCAGTCCCTTAGCGGGGGGGTCCACAGATACGCAGTATTTT,CASSPLAGGSTDTQYF,TRBJ2-3,many,TRBD2,TRBV12-3/TRBV12-4
TGTGCCAGCAGTGAAGAGACATTTCGCGTCTACAATGAGCAGTTCTTC,CASSEETFRVYNEQFF,TRBJ2-1,-,-,TRBV6-1
TGTGCCAGCAGTTTAACGGGCGCTGGGGCCAACGTCCTGACTTTC,CASSLTGAGANVLTF,TRBJ2-6,many,-,TRBV12-3/TRBV12-4
TGTGCCAGCAGCTTAAGCGGACAGGGAGGCCCGGATACGCAGTATTTT,CASSLSGQGGPDTQYF,TRBJ2-3,many,TRBD1,TRBV7-9